This T cell receptor beta chain was retrieved from a study of CD8+CD57+ T cells in acquired aplastic anemia. Study-level background: Sorted CD4+ and CD8+ cells gave a mean 3.2 ug DNA, range roughly 0.19 to 27.4 ug.

TCR beta VDJ and CDR3 profiles were obtained from a genomic DNA template. TCRdb re-analysed the reads in MiXCR, keeping a single row per CDR3 protein. The data contain over 150,000 distinct CDR3 sequences, over 70% of them singletons. Sequencing involved patients with CD8+CD57+ cell expansion previously shown by flow cytometry. Receipt of therapy had not occurred in any patient by the time of blood sampling. This clonotype was observed a few times. Antigen unknown. Whole-study results and caveats: The study found no significant CD8+ Simpson's diversity difference between patients and controls.

The trim removed 3 bases at V and 6 bases at J, leaving 9 bases unmatched. Per the germline V gene, CDR1 is WSHSY and CDR2 is SAAADI. The CDR3 loop spans 17 amino acids. V and J are TRBV10-2 and TRBJ1-6; TRBD1 aligns across 9 bases. Sequencing used sorted CD4+, CD8+, or CD8+CD57+ T cells (not recorded which) from PBMCs. This TCR derives from a human donor with aplastic anemia. The CDR3 loop is CASSDLGQGWRNSPLHF. CDR3 bases: TGCGCCAGCAGTGACCTGGGACAGGGCTGGCGTAATTCACCCCTCCACTTT.